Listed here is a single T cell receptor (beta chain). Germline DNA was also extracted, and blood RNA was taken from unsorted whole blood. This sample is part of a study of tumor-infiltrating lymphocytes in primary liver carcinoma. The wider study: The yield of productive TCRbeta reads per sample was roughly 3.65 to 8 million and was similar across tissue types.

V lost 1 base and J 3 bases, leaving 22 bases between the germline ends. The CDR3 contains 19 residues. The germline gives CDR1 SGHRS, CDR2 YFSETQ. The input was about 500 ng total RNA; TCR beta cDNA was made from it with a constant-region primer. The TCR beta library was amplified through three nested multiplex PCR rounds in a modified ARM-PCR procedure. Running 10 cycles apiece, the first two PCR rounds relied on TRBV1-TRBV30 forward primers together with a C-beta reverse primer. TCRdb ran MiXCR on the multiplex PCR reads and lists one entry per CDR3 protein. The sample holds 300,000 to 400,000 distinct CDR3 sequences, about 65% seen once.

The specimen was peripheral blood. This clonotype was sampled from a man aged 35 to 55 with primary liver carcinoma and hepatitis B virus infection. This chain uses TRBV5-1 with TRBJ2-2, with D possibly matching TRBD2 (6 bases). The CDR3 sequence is CASSLISAWGGGYTGELFF. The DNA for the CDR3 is TGCGCCAGCAGCTTGATCTCGGCTTGGGGAGGAGGGTACACCGGGGAGCTGTTTTTT. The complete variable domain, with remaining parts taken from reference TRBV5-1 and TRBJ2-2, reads KAGVTQTPRYLIKTRGQQVTLSCSPISGHRSVSWYQQTPGQGLQFLFEYFSETQRNKGNFPGRFSGRQFSNSRSEMNVSTLELGDSALYLCASSLISAWGGGYTGELFFGEGSRLTVL.